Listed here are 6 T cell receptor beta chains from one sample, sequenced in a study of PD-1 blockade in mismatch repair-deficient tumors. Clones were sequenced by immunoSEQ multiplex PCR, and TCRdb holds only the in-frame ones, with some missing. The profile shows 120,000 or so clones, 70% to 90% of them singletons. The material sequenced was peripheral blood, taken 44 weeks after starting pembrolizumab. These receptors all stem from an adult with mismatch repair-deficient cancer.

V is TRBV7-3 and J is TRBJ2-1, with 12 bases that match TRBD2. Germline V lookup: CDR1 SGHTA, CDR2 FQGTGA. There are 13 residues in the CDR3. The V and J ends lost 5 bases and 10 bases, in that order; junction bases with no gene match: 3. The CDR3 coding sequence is TGTGCCAGCAGCCGACTAGCGGGAGCCGAGCAGTTCTTC. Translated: CASSRLAGAEQFF.

The chain's CDR3 is CASSLTLAGAIRDTQYF. The CDR3 DNA follows: TGCGCCAGCAGCTTAACACTAGCGGGAGCCATTCGGGATACGCAGTATTTT. This sequence joins TRBV5-1 and TRBJ2-3, with 11 bases aligning to TRBD2. Looked up from germline, CDR1 is SGHRS and CDR2 is YFSETQ. V lost 2 bases, J lost 6 bases, and 11 bases stayed unmatched. The CDR3 is 17 residues long.

The CDR3 sequence is CAWSSQGSTEAFF. The CDR3, as DNA: TGTGCCTGGAGTAGCCAGGGGTCAACTGAAGCTTTCTTT. The chain recombines TRBV30 with TRBJ1-1, with D possibly matching TRBD1 (6 bases). V was clipped by 2 bases and J by 5 bases, with 12 bases between them. Per the germline V gene, CDR1 is GTSNPN and CDR2 is SVGIG (reference sequence). CDR3 size: 13 residues.

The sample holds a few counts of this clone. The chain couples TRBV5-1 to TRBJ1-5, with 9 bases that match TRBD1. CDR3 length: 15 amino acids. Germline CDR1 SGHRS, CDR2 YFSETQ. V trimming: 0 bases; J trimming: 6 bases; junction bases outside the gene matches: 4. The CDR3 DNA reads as TGCGCCAGCAGCTTGGAGGGACAGGGAGGTCAGCCCCAGCATTTT. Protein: CASSLEGQGGQPQHF.

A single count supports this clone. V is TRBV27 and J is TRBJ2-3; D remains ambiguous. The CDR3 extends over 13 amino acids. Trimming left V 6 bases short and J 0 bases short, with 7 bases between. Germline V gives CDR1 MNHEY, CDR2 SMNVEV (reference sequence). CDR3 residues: CASSFASTDTQYF. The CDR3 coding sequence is TGTGCCAGCAGCTTCGCTAGCACAGATACGCAGTATTTT.

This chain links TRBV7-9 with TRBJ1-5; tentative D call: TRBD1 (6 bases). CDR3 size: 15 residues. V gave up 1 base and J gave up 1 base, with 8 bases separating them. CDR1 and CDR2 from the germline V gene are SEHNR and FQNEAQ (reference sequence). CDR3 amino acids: CASSLEGGSNQPQHF. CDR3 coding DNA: TGTGCCAGCAGCTTAGAGGGGGGGAGCAATCAGCCCCAGCATTTT.